This T cell receptor beta chain was observed in a study of blood T cell repertoires in COVID-19. Profiling relied on immunoSEQ multiplex PCR, and the TCRdb table lists in-frame clones only, not all of them. The sample contains about 250,000 clones, 65% to 90% of which appear only once. The CDR3 spans 15 residues. CDR1 and CDR2 (germline): GTSNPN, SVGIG (reference sequence). Unmatched junction bases numbered 4, after V lost 2 bases and J lost 0 bases. This clone was observed a few times. The sequenced material came from PBMCs or T cells enriched from blood (not recorded which). The V and J genes are TRBV30 and TRBJ2-3; 8 nucleotides align to TRBD2. The sequence derives from a woman in her forties or fifties with acute COVID-19. In nucleotides, the CDR3 is TGTGCCTGGAGTCTGGCTAGCGGGAGCACAGATACGCAGTATTTT. Residues: CAWSLASGSTDTQYF.